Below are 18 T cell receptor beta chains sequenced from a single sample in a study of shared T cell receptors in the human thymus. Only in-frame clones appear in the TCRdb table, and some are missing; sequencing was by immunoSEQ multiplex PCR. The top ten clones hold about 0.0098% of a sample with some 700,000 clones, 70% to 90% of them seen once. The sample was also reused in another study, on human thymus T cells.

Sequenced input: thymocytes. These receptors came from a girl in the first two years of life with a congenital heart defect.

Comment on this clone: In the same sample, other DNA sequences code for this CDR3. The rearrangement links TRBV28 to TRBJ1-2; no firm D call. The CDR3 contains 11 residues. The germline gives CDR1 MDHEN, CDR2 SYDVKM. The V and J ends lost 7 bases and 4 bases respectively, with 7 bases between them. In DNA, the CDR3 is TGTGCCAGCAAACGAGGCTATGGCTACACCTTC. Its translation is CASKRGYGYTF.

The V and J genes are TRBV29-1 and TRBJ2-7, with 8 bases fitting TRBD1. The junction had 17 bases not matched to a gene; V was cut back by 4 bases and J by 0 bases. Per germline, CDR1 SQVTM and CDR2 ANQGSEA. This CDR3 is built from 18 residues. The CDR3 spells CSVANGTGAVRSSYEQYF. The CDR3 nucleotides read TGCAGCGTTGCGAACGGGACAGGCGCCGTTCGTAGCTCCTACGAGCAGTACTTC.

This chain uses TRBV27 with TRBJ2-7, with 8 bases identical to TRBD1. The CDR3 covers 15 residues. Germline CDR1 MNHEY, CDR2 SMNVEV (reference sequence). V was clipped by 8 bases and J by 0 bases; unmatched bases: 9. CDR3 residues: CASSPPRGLSYEQYF. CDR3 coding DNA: TGTGCCAGCTCCCCCCCCAGGGGGCTCTCCTACGAGCAGTACTTC.

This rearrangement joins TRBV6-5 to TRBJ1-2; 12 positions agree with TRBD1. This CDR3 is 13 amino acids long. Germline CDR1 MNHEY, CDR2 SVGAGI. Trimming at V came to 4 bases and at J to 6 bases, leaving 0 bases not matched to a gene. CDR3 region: CASSWDRGHGYTF. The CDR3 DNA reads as TGTGCCAGCAGTTGGGACAGGGGGCATGGCTACACCTTC.

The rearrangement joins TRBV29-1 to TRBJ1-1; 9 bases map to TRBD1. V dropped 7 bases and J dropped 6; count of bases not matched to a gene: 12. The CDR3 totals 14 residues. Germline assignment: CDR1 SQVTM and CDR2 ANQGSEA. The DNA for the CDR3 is TGCAGCGACCACAATCGGGACAGGGAGCCTGAAGCTTTCTTT. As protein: CSDHNRDREPEAFF.

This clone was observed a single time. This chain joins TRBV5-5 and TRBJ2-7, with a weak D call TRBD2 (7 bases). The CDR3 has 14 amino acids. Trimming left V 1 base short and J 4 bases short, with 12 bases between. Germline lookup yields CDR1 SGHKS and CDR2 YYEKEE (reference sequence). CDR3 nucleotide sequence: TGTGCCAGCAGCTTGCGGGGAGGGGGGTACGAGCAGTACTTC. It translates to CASSLRGGGYEQYF.

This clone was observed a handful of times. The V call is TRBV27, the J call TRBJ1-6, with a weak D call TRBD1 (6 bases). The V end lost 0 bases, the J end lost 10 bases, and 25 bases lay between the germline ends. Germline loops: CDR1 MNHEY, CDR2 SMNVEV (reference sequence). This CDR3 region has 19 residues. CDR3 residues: CASSLSGRQAQILYSPLHF. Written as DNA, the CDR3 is TGTGCCAGCAGTTTATCGGGTCGACAGGCCCAAATCTTATACTCACCCCTCCACTTT.

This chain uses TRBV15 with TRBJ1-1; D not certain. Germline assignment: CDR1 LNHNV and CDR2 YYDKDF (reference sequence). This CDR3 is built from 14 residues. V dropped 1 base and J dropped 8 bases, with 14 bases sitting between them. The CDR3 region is CATSRGTALFEAFF. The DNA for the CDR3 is TGTGCCACCAGCAGAGGTACAGCCTTATTCGAAGCTTTCTTT.

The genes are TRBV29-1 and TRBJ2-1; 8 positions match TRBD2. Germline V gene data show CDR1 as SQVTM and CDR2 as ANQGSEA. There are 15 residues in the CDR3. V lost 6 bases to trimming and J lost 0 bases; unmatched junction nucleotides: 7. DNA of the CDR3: TGCAGCGTAAACCGCGGGGGGCACTCCTACAATGAGCAGTTCTTC. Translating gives CSVNRGGHSYNEQFF.

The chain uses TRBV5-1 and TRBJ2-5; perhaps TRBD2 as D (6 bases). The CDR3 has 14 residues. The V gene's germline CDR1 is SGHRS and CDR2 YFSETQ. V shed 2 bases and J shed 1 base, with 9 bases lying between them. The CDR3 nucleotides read TGCGCCAGCAGCTTCCGGGGGTTCCAAGAGACCCAGTACTTC. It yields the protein CASSFRGFQETQYF.

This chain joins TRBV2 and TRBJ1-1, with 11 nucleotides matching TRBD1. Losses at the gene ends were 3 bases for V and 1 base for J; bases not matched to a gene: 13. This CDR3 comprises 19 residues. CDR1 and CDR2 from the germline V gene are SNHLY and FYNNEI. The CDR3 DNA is TGTGCCAGCAGTGACCTGGACAGGGGGCGCCGAGGATCGAACACTGAAGCTTTCTTT. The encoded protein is CASSDLDRGRRGSNTEAFF.

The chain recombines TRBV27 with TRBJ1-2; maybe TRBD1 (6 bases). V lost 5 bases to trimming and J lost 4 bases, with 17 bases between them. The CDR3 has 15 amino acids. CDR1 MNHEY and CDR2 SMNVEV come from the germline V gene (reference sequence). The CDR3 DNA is TGTGCCAGCAGTCCAGGGACACCGAGAGGCTATGGCTACACCTTC. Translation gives CASSPGTPRGYGYTF.

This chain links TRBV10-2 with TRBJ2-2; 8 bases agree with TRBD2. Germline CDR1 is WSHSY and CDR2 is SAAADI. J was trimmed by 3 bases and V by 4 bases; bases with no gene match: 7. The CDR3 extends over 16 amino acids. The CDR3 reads CASSGAGTRDTGELFF. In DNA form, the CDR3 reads TGCGCCAGCAGTGGGGCCGGGACTAGGGACACCGGGGAGCTGTTTTTT.

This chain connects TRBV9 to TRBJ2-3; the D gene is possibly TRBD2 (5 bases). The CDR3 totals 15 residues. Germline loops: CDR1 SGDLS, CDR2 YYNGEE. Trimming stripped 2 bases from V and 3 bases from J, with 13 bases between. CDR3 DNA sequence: TGTGCCAGCAGCGTTGGAGGCGTCGTTACAGATACGCAGTATTTT. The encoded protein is CASSVGGVVTDTQYF.

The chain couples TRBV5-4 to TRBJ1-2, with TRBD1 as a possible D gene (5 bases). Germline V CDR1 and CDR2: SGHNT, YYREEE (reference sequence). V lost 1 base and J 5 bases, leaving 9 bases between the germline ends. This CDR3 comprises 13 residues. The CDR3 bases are TGTGCCAGCAGCTTGACGGGGGATTATGGCTACACCTTC. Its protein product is CASSLTGDYGYTF. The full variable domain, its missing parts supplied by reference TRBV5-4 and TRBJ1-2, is ETGVTQSPTHLIKTRGQQVTLRCSSQSGHNTVSWYQQALGQGPQFIFQYYREEENGRGNFPPRFSGLQFPNYSSELNVNALELDDSALYLCASSLTGDYGYTFGSGTRLTVV.

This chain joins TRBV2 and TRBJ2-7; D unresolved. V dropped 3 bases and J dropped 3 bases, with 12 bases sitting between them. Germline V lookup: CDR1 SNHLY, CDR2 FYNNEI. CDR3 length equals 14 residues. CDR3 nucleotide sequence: TGTGCCAGCAGTGATTTAACAGTAGGCTACGAGCAGTACTTC. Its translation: CASSDLTVGYEQYF.

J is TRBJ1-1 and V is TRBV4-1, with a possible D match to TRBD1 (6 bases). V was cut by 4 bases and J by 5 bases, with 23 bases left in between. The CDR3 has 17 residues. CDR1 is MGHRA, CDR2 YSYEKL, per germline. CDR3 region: CASSPYAGQGTGTEAFF. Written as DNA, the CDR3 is TGCGCCAGCAGCCCCTATGCCGGGCAGGGGACGGGAACTGAAGCTTTCTTT.

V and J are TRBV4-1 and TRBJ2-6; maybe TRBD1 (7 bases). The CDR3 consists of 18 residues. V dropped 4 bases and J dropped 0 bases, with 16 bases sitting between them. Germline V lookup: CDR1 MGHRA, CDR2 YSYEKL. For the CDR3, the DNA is TGCGCCAGCAGCCCTATCAGGGGGACTCACTCTGGGGCCAACGTCCTGACTTTC. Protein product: CASSPIRGTHSGANVLTF.